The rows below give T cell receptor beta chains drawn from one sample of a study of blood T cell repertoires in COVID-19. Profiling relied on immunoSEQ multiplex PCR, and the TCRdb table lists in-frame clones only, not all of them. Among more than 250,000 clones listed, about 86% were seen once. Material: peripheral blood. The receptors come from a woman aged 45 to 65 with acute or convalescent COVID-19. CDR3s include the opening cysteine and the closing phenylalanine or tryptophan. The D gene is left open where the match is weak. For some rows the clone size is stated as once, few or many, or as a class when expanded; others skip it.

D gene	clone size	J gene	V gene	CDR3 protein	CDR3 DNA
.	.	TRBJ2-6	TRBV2	CASSEPGAGANVLTF	TGTGCCAGCAGTGAACCCGGGGCTGGGGCCAACGTCCTGACTTTC
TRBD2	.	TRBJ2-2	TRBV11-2	CASSGSGRDTGELFF	TGTGCCAGCAGCGGTAGCGGGAGGGACACCGGGGAGCTGTTTTTT
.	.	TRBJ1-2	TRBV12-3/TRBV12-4	CASSFEGGYGYTF	TGTGCCAGCAGTTTTGAGGGAGGGTATGGCTACACCTTC
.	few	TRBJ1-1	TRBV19	CASTLDPRGTEAFF	TGTGCCAGTACTCTTGACCCCCGCGGCACTGAAGCTTTCTTT
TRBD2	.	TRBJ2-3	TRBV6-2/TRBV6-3	CASSGASGDTDTQYF	TGTGCCAGCAGTGGGGCTAGCGGGGACACAGATACGCAGTATTTT
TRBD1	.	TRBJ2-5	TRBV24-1	CATSDPQGAGETQYF	TGTGCCACCAGTGATCCGCAGGGGGCTGGAGAGACCCAGTACTTC
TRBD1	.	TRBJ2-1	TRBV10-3	CAISRDREGEQFF	TGTGCCATCAGCCGGGACAGGGAAGGAGAACAGTTCTTC
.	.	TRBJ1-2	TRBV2	CASGIAQGRGYTF	TGTGCCAGCGGAATCGCTCAGGGGCGGGGCTACACCTTC
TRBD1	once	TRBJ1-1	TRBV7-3	CASSQGTEKAFF	TGTGCCAGCAGCCAAGGGACAGAGAAAGCTTTCTTT
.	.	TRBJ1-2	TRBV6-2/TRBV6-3	CASSYLGDGYTF	TGTGCCAGCAGTTACCTCGGGGATGGCTACACCTTC
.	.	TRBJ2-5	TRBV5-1	CASTAEGETQYF	TGCGCCAGCACGGCGGAAGGAGAGACCCAGTACTTC
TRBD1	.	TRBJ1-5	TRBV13	CASSVAGTGVGQPQHF	TGTGCCAGCAGCGTGGCCGGGACAGGAGTCGGACAGCCCCAGCATTTT
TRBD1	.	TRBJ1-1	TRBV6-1	CASSYQGVNTEAFF	TGTGCCAGCAGCTACCAGGGGGTGAACACTGAAGCTTTCTTT
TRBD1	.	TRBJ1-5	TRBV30	CAWGTAWDQPQHF	TGTGCCTGGGGGACAGCTTGGGATCAGCCCCAGCATTTT
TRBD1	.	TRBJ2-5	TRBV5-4	CASSFKGATQETQYF	TGTGCCAGCAGCTTTAAGGGGGCTACCCAAGAGACCCAGTACTTC
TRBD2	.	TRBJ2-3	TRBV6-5	CASSGGSDTQYF	TGTGCCAGCTCGGGGGGGTCGGATACGCAGTATTTT
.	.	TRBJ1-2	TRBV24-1	CATSEADGANYGYTF	TGTGCCACCAGTGAAGCCGACGGGGCTAACTATGGCTACACCTTC
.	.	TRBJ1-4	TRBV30	CAWAEGGLAEKLFF	TGTGCCTGGGCTGAGGGGGGGCTTGCTGAAAAACTGTTTTTT
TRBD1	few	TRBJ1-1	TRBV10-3	CAISEPGTEPNTEAFF	TGTGCCATCAGTGAGCCAGGGACAGAACCCAACACTGAAGCTTTCTTT
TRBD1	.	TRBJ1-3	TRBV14	CASSLRGLGNTIYF	TGTGCCAGCAGCCTCAGGGGGCTTGGAAACACCATATATTTT
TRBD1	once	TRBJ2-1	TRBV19	CASSIGDRGDREQFF	TGTGCCAGTAGTATCGGGGACAGGGGGGATCGTGAGCAGTTCTTC
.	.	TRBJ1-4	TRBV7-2	CASSLVRNKFLFF	TGTGCCAGCAGCTTAGTCAGGAACAAATTCCTGTTTTTT
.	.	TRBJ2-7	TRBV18	CASSRGTGFEQYF	TGTGCCAGCTCACGAGGAACGGGTTTCGAGCAGTACTTC
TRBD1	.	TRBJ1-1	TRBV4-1	CASSRLAGGTEAFF	TGCGCCAGCAGCCGGCTCGCAGGGGGGACTGAAGCTTTCTTT
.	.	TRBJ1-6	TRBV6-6	CASSLGRGTYNSPLHF	TGTGCCAGCAGTCTAGGTCGGGGTACCTATAATTCACCCCTCCACTTT
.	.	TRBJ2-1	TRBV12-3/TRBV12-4	CASTTRWVGQFF	TGTGCCAGCACAACTAGATGGGTAGGGCAGTTCTTC
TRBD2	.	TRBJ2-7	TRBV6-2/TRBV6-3	CASSHRRVGGSTEQYF	TGTGCCAGCAGCCATCGGCGGGTTGGCGGGAGTACCGAGCAGTACTTC
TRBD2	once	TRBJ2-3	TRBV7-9	CASSGVAGDVADTQYF	TGTGCCAGCTCCGGGGTAGCGGGAGATGTTGCAGATACGCAGTATTTT
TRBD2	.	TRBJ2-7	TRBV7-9	CASSPLTSGNYEQYF	TGTGCCAGCAGCCCCCTGACTAGCGGAAACTACGAGCAGTACTTC
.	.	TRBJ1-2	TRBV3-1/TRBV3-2	CASSANQGNYGYTF	TGTGCCAGCAGCGCAAATCAGGGGAACTATGGCTACACCTTC
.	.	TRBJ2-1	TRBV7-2	CASSPFVGGAYNEQFF	TGTGCCAGCAGTCCCTTTGTTGGGGGGGCGTACAATGAGCAGTTCTTC
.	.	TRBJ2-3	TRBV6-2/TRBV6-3	CASSYSIRGPGGTQYF	TGTGCCAGCAGTTACTCGATTCGCGGCCCAGGAGGTACGCAGTATTTT
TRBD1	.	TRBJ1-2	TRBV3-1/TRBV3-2	CASSQDPAGGLRKSVVRGYTF	TGTGCCAGCAGCCAAGATCCGGCAGGGGGGCTCCGAAAATCTGTGGTTCGTGGCTACACCTTC
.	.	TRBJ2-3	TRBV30	CAWSVTSVSTDTQYF	TGTGCCTGGAGTGTAACGAGCGTTAGCACAGATACGCAGTATTTT
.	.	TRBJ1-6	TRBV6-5	CASSYEGGNSPLHF	TGTGCCAGCAGTTATGAGGGTGGTAATTCACCCCTCCACTTT
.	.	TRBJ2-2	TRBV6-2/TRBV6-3	CASSLQGSTGELFF	TGTGCCAGCAGTCTCCAGGGGAGCACCGGGGAGCTGTTTTTT
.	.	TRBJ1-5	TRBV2	CASSVNNQPQHF	TGTGCCAGCAGTGTCAACAATCAGCCCCAGCATTTT
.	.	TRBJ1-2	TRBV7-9	CASSLPEFYGYTF	TGTGCCAGCAGCTTACCAGAATTCTATGGCTACACCTTC
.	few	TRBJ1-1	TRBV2	CASRLGGLNTEAFF	TGTGCCAGCAGATTAGGGGGACTGAACACTGAAGCTTTCTTT
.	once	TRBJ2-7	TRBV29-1	CSVEDAGRPNSSAYSYEQYF	TGCAGCGTTGAAGATGCCGGCCGACCAAATAGTAGCGCGTACTCCTACGAGCAGTACTTC
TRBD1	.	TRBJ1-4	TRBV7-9	CASSFDGTENEKLFF	TGTGCCAGCAGCTTCGACGGGACAGAAAATGAAAAACTGTTTTTT
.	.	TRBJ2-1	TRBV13	CASRGGGDHNEQFF	TGTGCCAGCCGAGGAGGAGGGGATCACAATGAGCAGTTCTTC
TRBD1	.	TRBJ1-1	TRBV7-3	CASSPGTAMNTEAFF	TGTGCCAGCAGCCCCGGGACAGCTATGAACACTGAAGCTTTCTTT
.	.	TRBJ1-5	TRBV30	CATGLGNQPQHF	TGTGCCACAGGGCTTGGTAATCAGCCCCAGCATTTT
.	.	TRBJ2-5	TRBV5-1	CASSFTELGETQYF	TGCGCCAGCAGCTTTACTGAACTCGGGGAGACCCAGTACTTC